Listed below are T cell receptor beta chains from one sample, sequenced in a study of blood T cell repertoires in COVID-19. The repertoire was sequenced with immunoSEQ multiplex PCR; TCRdb's copy has only in-frame clones and lacks some. The sample has about 360,000 clones; about 88% are singletons. The sequencing input was peripheral blood. These receptors originate from an older woman with COVID-19, enrolled during active disease. Both conserved end residues are part of each CDR3. Fields, in order: D gene, clone size, V gene, J gene, CDR3 protein, CDR3 DNA. D genes are given only for firm matches. Size tells how often a clone was seen (once, few, many) or the class of an expanded clone, and some rows leave it out.

TRBD1,.,TRBV7-3,TRBJ1-2,CASSRDRENYGYTF,TGTGCCAGCAGCCGGGACAGGGAAAACTATGGCTACACCTTC
.,few,TRBV7-2,TRBJ2-3,CASSSDYLRTDTQYF,TGTGCCAGCAGCTCGGACTACCTTCGCACAGATACGCAGTATTTT
.,.,TRBV3-1/TRBV3-2,TRBJ1-3,CASSHRQGNTIYF,TGTGCCAGCAGCCACCGACAGGGAAACACCATATATTTT
.,few,TRBV13,TRBJ1-1,CASSFPSGGGTEAFF,TGTGCCAGCAGCTTCCCCTCGGGAGGGGGAACTGAAGCTTTCTTT
.,.,TRBV2,TRBJ1-4,CAIRGWGHGGEKLFF,TGTGCCATCCGAGGATGGGGGCATGGAGGTGAAAAACTGTTTTTT
.,.,TRBV6-5,TRBJ1-6,CASSFATGGNSPLHF,TGTGCCAGCAGTTTCGCGACAGGCGGGAATTCACCCCTCCACTTT
.,few,TRBV7-2,TRBJ1-6,CASSRTGKSLHF,TGTGCCAGCAGCCGCACAGGGAAATCCCTCCACTTT
TRBD1,few,TRBV30,TRBJ1-5,CAWTRAQGEPQHF,TGTGCCTGGACTCGGGCACAGGGGGAGCCCCAGCATTTT
.,once,TRBV2,TRBJ2-7,CASSERSVVGGSYEQYF,TGTGCCAGCAGTGAAAGGAGTGTAGTAGGGGGCTCCTACGAGCAGTACTTC
.,once,TRBV5-4,TRBJ2-1,CASSLSQGSYNEQFF,TGTGCCAGCAGCTTGTCGCAGGGATCCTACAATGAGCAGTTCTTC
.,.,TRBV7-9,TRBJ2-3,CASNPRVDTQYF,TGTGCCAGCAACCCCAGGGTCGATACGCAGTATTTT
TRBD1,once,TRBV27,TRBJ2-7,CASSFYNRGLEQYF,TGTGCCAGCAGTTTCTACAACAGGGGGCTTGAGCAGTACTTC
TRBD1,once,TRBV11-2,TRBJ1-2,CASSSSQSGGGYTF,TGTGCCAGCAGCTCGTCCCAATCAGGGGGGGGCTACACCTTC
.,once,TRBV5-4,TRBJ2-1,CASSLEGGVFYNEQFF,TGTGCCAGCAGCTTGGAGGGCGGGGTGTTCTACAATGAGCAGTTCTTC
.,few,TRBV7-9,TRBJ2-3,CASSPGSDTQYF,TGTGCCAGCAGCCCCGGGTCGGATACGCAGTATTTT
.,many,TRBV7-9,TRBJ1-1,CASSLDAQSNTEAFF,TGTGCCAGCAGCTTAGACGCACAATCGAACACTGAAGCTTTCTTT
.,.,TRBV6-5,TRBJ1-2,CASSSDRIGYGYTF,TGTGCCAGCAGCTCCGACAGGATTGGCTATGGCTACACCTTC
.,few,TRBV7-9,TRBJ1-2,CASSPYNYGYTF,TGTGCCAGCAGCCCTTATAACTATGGCTACACCTTC